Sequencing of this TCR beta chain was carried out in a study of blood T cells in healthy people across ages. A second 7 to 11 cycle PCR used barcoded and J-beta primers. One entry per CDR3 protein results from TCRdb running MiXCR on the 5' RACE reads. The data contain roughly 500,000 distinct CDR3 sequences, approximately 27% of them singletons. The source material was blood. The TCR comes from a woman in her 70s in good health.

The CDR3 sequence is CASSLQGFNTEAFF. CDR3 DNA sequence: TGTGCCAGCAGCTTACAGGGTTTTAACACTGAAGCTTTCTTT. This sequence joins TRBV7-9 and TRBJ1-1, with a tentative D call TRBD1 (5 bases). Germline lookup yields CDR1 SEHNR and CDR2 FQNEAQ (reference sequence). The CDR3 sequence is 14 residues long. V was shortened by 2 bases and J by 2 bases, with 9 bases between the two germline ends.